In this sample, the clone carrying this T cell receptor (beta chain) turned up many times. The data belong to a study of T cells in Graves' hyperthyroidism and ophthalmopathy. The V end lost 6 bases, the J end lost 5 bases, and 10 bases lay between the germline ends. The CDR3 has 12 residues. The germline gives CDR1 MNHNY, CDR2 SVGAGI (reference sequence). Regions amplified from RNA transcripts were the TCR beta CDR3 regions. RT-PCR in the first round (using the HTBI primer set) targeted the TCR CDR3. TCRdb re-analysed the multiplex PCR reads in MiXCR, keeping a single row per CDR3 protein. The data contain more than 550,000 distinct CDR3 sequences, just under 45% of them singletons.

The clonotype comes from an adult man with Graves' disease, either hyperthyroidism or ophthalmopathy (not recorded which). The source material was peripheral blood or thyroid tissue (not recorded which). V usage is TRBV6-6 and J usage is TRBJ1-1, with D uncertain. The CDR3 DNA sequence: TGTGCCAGCAGGTCTACGTTTACTGAAGCTTTCTTT. As protein: CASRSTFTEAFF.